The clone carrying this TCR beta chain turned up a few times. As yet, its antigen is unknown. This sample was included in a study of cytomegalovirus exposure and HLA in healthy donors. Study-wide points: In the analysis, some V segments, TRBV6-2 and TRBV6-3 included, were excluded as indistinguishable.

Germline V gene data show CDR1 as LGHNT and CDR2 as FRNRAP. V dropped 5 bases and J dropped 5 bases, with 16 bases sitting between them. This CDR3 has 14 amino acids. Healthy bone marrow donors supplied every sample. 13 Jbeta primers and 60 Vbeta primers were used for the PCR. Clones were sequenced by immunoSEQ multiplex PCR, and TCRdb holds only the in-frame ones, with some missing. The profile shows 160,000 or so clones, 79% of them singletons. The sequence was obtained from a man aged 35 to 55 in good health and CMV-seronegative. The chain has TRBV12-5 and TRBJ2-7; TRBD1 might be the D (7 bases). The sample comprised PBMCs. The CDR3 coding sequence is TGTGCTAGTGGTCCCAGACAGGGAGGCCACGAGCAGTACTTC. It yields the protein CASGPRQGGHEQYF.